Included here is one T cell receptor beta chain sequence, with context. The data belong to a study of blood T cell repertoires in COVID-19. Overall study: Sample material is recorded as cDNA or gDNA derived from T cells, B-cell-depleted T cells, or PBMCs.

The length of the CDR3 is 15 residues. V lost 0 bases, J lost 6 bases, and 5 bases stayed unmatched. Germline V gene lookup returns CDR1 MNHEY and CDR2 SVGAGI. How the authors handled the data: Scientists estimated how many nucleated cells there were by amplifying reference gene primers. Sequencing was performed with immunoSEQ multiplex PCR; in TCRdb, only in-frame clones are kept and a portion is missing. The V and J calls and clone size were taken over from that table, and D and trimming were inferred from the DNA. This sample has 200,000 to 250,000 clones; roughly 83% occur once, and the top ten carry around 2.1%.

This TCR was sampled from a woman in her 50s who had recovered from COVID-19. The sequencing input was PBMCs or T cells enriched from blood (not recorded which). The genes are TRBV6-5 and TRBJ1-2; 9 bases align to TRBD1. The CDR3 bases are TGTGCCAGCAGTTACTCGATGGGACAGGGCGATGGCTACACCTTC. Its translation is CASSYSMGQGDGYTF.